This record concerns one TCR beta chain sequence. This clone occurred once. The clone's antigen remains unknown. The record has no base qualities; no much larger clone is one base away. The data are from a study of T cell responses to AZD1222 COVID-19 vaccine (dated by TCRdb to the early 2020s). About the full investigation: AZD1222 recipients with second doses at about 4 weeks or about 12 weeks were pooled, because spike-specific TCR depth and breadth did not differ between schedules. A total of approximately 230 trial participants underwent TCR sequencing, of whom around 200 received two doses of AZD1222 and some 25 received two doses of the MenACWY control vaccine. Trial participants were enrolled by age into subgroups of 18-55, 56-69 and 70-plus years, and 148, 28 and 57 TCR-sequenced participants, respectively, were included in these subgroups. The research as a whole found: Vaccine-associated CD4 TCRs spanned the whole spike protein, with dominant responses in regions 160-218 and 743-854. In the small 56-69-year group, the increase in depth fell short of significance, most likely because of low power. Reportedly, close to half of the unique spike-specific TCRs recognized epitopes lying outside the regions that are mutated in the B.1.351 and B.1.1.7 variants. No day 14 peak-response samples were available, so repertoires were characterized only after the peak T cell response. After two AZD1222 doses, both the breadth and the depth of spike-specific TCRs were significantly higher than at day 0 and than in MenACWY recipients. Participants were mostly white British and included more females than males, and it was suggested by the authors that clonal diversity may have been underestimated. Conclusions about previously exposed vaccinees are limited, since just a handful of AZD1222 recipients were seropositive for SARS-CoV-2 at baseline.

The CDR3 regions of human TCRbeta chains were analyzed by immunosequencing. Turning to the authors' computational methods: Repertoire TCRs were checked for matches against a reference library of SARS-CoV-2-specific TCRs that had been generated using the MIRA antigen-specificity platform. Breadth meant the fraction of unique TCRs that were SARS-CoV-2-associated, whereas depth meant the fraction of total T cells that were SARS-CoV-2-associated. Using the MIRA data, each spike-specific TCR was assigned both to the spike region to which the TCR was reactive and to a CD4 or CD8 class. Log10-transformed breadth and depth values were compared by one-way ANOVA with Sidak's multiple comparisons tests. The source is immuneACCESS, and TCRdb retained only in-frame sequences with V and J called. Part of the clones is not carried over; for the studies checked, unresolved V genes explain less than half of this, and the remainder is unexplained. The V and J calls and the clone size are those of that table, but D and trimming were determined from the DNA. This sample is represented by under 120,000 clones; approximately 92% of them were singletons. The top ten hold about 1.2% of the sample.

The CDR3 holds 13 amino acids from the cysteine to the phenylalanine. The DNA shown is the 39-base CDR3, in frame from base 1. After removal of 5 bases from V and 5 bases from J, the junction retains 5 bases not matched to a gene. The time point label corresponds to: baseline before first vaccination. Samples from vaccinated people were obtained from the UK trials COV001 and COV002, which included a single-blind randomized controlled phase 2/3 trial of AZD1222 (ChAdOx1 nCoV-19) in healthy adults. Trial participant PBMC samples were collected at day 0 and day 28 after the second dose for TCRbeta chain sequencing.

The origin of this receptor is an adult in good health. The source material was peripheral blood, sampled on day 0 of AZD1222 vaccination. The rearrangement joined TRBV12-3 or TRBV12-4 to TRBJ1-2, with TRBD1 identical over 7 junction bases. At the DNA level, the sequence is TGTGCCAGCAGTCAAGACAGGGTTTATGGCTACACCTTC. Its product reads: CASSQDRVYGYTF.